The entry below describes one T cell receptor beta chain. The antigen remains undetermined. Barcoded TCR alpha and TCR beta cDNA libraries with UMIs came from 5'RACE using constant-segment primers. TCRdb itself ran the 5' RACE reads through MiXCR, one entry per CDR3 protein. This sample has fewer than 300,000 distinct CDR3 sequences, with 15% to 20% found just once. The data stem from a study of T-cell memory formation after mild COVID-19. Notes on the study in general: Mainly in CM and EM were contracting CD4+ clones; CD8+ were in EMRA.

The CDR3 has 17 residues. In germline, CDR1 is LGHDT, CDR2 YNNKEL (reference sequence). The V end was cut by 3 bases, the J end by 4 bases, with 20 bases between. The sample consisted of PBMCs or a T cell subset sorted from them (not recorded which). The rearrangement joins TRBV3-1 to TRBJ2-3; D might be TRBD2 (5 bases). The clonotype originates from a man in his late teens or twenties who had mild COVID-19 (a few samples of this study predate the infection). Cell type and time point are not known. CDR3 sequence: CASSQYERTPRADTQYF. In DNA, the CDR3 is TGTGCCAGCAGCCAGTATGAGAGGACTCCCCGGGCAGATACGCAGTATTTT.